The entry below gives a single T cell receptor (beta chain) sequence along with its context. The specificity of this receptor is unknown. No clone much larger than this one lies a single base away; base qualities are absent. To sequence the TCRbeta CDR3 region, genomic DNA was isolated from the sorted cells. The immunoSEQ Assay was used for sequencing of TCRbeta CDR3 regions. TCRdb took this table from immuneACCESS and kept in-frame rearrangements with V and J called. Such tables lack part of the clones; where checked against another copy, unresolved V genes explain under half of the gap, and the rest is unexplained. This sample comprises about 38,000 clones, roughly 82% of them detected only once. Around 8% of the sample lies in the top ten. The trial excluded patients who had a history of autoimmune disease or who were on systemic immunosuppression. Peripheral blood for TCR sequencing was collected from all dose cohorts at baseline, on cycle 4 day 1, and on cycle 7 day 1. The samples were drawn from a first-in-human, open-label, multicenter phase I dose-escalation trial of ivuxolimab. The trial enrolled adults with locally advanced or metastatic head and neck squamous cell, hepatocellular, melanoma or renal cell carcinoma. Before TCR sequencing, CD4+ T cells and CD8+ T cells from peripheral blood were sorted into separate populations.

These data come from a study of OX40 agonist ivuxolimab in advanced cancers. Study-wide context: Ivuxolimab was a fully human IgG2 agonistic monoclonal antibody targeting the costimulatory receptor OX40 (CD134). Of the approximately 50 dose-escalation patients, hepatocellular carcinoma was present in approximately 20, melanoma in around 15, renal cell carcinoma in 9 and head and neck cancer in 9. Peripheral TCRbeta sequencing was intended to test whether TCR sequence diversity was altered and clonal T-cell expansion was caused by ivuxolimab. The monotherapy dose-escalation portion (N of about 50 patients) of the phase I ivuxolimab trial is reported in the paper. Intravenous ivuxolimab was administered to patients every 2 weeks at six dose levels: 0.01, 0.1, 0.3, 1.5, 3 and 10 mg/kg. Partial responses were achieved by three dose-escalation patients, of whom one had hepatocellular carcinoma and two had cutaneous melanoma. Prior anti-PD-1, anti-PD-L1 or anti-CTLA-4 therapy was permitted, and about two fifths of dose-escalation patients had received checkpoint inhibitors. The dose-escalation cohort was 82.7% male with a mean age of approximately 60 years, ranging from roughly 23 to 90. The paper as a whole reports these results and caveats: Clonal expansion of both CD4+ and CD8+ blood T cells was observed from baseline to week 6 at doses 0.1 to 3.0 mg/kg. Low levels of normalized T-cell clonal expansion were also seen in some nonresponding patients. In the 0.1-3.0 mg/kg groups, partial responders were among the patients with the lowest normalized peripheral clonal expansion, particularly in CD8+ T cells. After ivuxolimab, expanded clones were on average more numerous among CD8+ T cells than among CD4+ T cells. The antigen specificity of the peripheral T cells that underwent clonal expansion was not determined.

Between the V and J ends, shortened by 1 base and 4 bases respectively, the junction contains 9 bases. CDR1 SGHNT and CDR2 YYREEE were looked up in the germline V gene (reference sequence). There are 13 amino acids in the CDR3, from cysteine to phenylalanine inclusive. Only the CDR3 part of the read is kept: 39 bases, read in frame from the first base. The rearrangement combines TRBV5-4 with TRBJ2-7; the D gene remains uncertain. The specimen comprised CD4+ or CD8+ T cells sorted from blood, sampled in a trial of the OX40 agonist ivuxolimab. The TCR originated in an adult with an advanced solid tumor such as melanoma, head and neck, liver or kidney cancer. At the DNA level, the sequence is TGTGCCAGCAGCTTGTCTCAGGAGTACGAGCAGTACTTC. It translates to CASSLSQEYEQYF.